The T cell receptor (beta chain) under discussion was sequenced for a study of regulatory T cells. Study findings and constraints: In CD3G-deficient patients, conventional CD4+ T cells were enriched for hydrophobic CDR3 residues at positions 6 and 7.

In regard to this clone: Its antigen is unidentified.

The PCR used 52 TRBV and 13 TRBJ primers. Some clones are missing from TCRdb's copy, which holds only in-frame ones; the method was immunoSEQ multiplex PCR. There are around 32,000 clones in the sample; about 90% occur only once, and around 1.5% lies in the top ten. CDR3 size: 15 residues. CDR1 SGDLS and CDR2 YYNGEE come from the germline V gene. The V and J ends lost 2 bases and 7 bases respectively, with 13 bases between them. CD4+ cells were sorted into CD25-high CD127-low regulatory cells and CD25-low CD127-high conventional cells. The sequencing input was conventional CD4+ T cells sorted from blood. The rearrangement links TRBV9 to TRBJ1-6, with D possibly matching TRBD1 (6 bases). The TCR was taken from a person aged 18 to 29 with CD3G deficiency. CDR3: CASSVLGGVNSPLHF. CDR3 nucleotide sequence: TGTGCCAGCAGCGTGTTAGGGGGGGTAAATTCACCCCTCCACTTT.